This T cell receptor (beta chain) was obtained from a study of graft-versus-host responses after intestinal transplantation. Study-wide findings and caveats: The study found high graft-versus-host to host-versus-graft clonal ratios in allografts of patients with graft-donor T cell macrochimerism.

With regard to this clone: The antigen is undetermined.

Only in-frame clones appear in the TCRdb table, and some are missing; sequencing was by immunoSEQ multiplex PCR. Seen here are 49,000 or so clones, roughly 93% observed once, and the top ten hold under 7.5%. This TCR derives from a human patient who received an intestinal transplant, so some T cells may come from the graft donor. This material consisted of PBMCs, taken roughly 860 days after a first intestinal transplant, on the day of a second.

CDR3: CASSLEGLAGGPREEQYF. CDR3 nucleotides: TGTGCCAGCAGCTTGGAGGGACTAGCGGGAGGGCCTAGGGAGGAGCAGTACTTC. V gene TRBV5-6 combines with J gene TRBJ2-7; 16 nucleotides agree with TRBD2. V was clipped by 0 bases and J by 7 bases; unmatched bases: 10. The CDR3 length is 18 residues. Germline V lookup: CDR1 SGHDT, CDR2 YYEEEE.